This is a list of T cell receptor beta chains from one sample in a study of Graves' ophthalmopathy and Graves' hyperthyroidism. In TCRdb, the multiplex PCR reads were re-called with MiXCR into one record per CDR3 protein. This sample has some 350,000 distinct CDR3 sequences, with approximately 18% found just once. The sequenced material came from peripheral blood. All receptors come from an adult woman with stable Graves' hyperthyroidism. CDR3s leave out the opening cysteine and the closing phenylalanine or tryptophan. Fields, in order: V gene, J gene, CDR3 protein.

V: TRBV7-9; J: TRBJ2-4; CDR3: ASSLWDRAKNIQY
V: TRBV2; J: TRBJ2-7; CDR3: ASRPDEGEQY
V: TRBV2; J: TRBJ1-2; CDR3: ASRIEGVSGYT
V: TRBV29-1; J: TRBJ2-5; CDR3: SVEGTSWVQETQY
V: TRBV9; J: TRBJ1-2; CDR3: ASSDNPDSRVYGYT
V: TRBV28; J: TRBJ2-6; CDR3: ASSLPGTLTGANVLT
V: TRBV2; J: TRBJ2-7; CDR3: ASSEDWDGYEQY
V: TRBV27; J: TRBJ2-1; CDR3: ASSLTKPNEQF
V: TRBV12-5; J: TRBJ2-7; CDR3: ASGPGTGVLYERY
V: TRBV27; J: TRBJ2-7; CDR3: ASTQGVSTPEQY
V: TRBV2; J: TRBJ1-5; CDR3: ASSESRASNQPQH
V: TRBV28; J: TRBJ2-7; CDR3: ASRRGQNYEQY
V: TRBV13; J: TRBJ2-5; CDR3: ASSPGDFQETQY
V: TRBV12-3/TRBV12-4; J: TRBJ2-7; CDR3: ASSLERGQGKGEQY
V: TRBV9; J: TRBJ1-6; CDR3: ASSVGPGEHLH
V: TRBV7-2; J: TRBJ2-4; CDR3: ASSLEWVAGGRRAAKNIQY
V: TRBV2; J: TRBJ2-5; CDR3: ASRKEAGNQETRY
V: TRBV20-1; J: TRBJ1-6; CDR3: SARDLPDTWDSPLH
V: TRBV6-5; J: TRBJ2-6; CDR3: ASSSSVAGANVLT
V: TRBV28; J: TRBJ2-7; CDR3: ASSLFRLRRSYEQY
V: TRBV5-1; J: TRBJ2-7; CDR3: ASSLATSGVGSEQY
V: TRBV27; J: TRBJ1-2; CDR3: ASSTTGQGIDGYT
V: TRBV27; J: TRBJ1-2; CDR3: ASRGTAMGGYT
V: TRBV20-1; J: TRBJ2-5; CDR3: SARSEGGETQY
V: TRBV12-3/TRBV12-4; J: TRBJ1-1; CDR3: ASSLARVTEAF
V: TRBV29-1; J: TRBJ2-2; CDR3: SVCEQLTGELF
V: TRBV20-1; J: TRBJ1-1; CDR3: SARGPDTRPMNTEAF
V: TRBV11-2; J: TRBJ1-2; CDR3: ASSQPGQGAFGGYT
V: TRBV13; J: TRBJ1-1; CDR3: ASSLAFGTDGPEAF
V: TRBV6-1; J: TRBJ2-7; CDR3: ASSPTTVYEQY
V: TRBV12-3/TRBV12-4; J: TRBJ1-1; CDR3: ASSFGQSRTEAF
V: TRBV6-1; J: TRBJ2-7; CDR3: ASTGGPATYEQY
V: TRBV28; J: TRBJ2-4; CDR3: ASSTIRLAIIAKNIQY
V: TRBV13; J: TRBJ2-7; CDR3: ASSLIRFGRAYEQY
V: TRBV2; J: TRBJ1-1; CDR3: ASSAGTGGARNTEAF
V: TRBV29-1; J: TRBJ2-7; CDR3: SANPGGGAEQY
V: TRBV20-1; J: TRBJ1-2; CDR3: SVGGETNYGYT
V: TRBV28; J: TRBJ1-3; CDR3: ASSWDSLGNTIY
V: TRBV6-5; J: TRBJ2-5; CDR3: ASRTTRRGAEETQY
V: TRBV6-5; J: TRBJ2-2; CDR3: ASSYLRGFGELF
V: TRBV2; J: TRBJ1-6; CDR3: ASSGTGDNSPLH
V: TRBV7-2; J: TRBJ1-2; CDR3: ASSQGYSDGYT
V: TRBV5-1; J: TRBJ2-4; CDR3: ASSLEGQKNIQY